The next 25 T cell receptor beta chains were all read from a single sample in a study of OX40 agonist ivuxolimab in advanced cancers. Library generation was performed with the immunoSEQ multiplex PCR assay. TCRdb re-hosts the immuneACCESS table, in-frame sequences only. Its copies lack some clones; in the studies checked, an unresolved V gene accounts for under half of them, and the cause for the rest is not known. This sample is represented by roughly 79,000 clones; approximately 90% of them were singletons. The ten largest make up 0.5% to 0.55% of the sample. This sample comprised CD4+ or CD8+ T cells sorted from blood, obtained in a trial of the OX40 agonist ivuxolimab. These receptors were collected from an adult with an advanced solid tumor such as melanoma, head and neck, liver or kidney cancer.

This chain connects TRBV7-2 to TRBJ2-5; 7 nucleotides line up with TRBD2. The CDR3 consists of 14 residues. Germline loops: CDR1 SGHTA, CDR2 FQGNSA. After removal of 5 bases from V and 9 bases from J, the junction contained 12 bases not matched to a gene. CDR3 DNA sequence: TGTGCCAGCAGCCCCTCACTCGGACTAGGTGCCCAGTACTTC. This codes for CASSPSLGLGAQYF.

The CDR3 nucleotides read TGCGCCAGCAGCAGGGACTCACCTAGCACAGATACGCAGTATTTT. It is translated as CASSRDSPSTDTQYF. V is TRBV5-1 and J is TRBJ2-3, with a possible D match to TRBD2 (6 bases). Germline V lookup: CDR1 SGHRS, CDR2 YFSETQ. V was trimmed by 4 bases and J by 0 bases, leaving 12 bases between them. The length of the CDR3 is 15 residues.

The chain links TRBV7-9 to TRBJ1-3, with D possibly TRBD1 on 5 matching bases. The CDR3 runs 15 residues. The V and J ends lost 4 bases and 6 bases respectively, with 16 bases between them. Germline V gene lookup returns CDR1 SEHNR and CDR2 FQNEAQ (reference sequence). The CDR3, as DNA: TGTGCCAGCAGCTCCTGGGGCCGGGAAGCAAACACCATATATTTT. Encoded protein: CASSSWGREANTIYF.

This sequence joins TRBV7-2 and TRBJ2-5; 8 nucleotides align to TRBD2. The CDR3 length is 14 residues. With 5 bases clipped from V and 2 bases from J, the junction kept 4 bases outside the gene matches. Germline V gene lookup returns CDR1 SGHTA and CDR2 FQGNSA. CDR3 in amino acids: CASSLLAGQETQYF. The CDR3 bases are TGTGCCAGCAGCCTTTTAGCGGGGCAAGAGACCCAGTACTTC.

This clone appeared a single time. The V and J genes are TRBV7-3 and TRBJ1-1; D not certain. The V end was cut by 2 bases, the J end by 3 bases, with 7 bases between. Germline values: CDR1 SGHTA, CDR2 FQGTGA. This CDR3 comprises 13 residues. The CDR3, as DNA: TGTGCCAGCAGCTTACAGGTAGACACTGAAGCTTTCTTT. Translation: CASSLQVDTEAFF.

The CDR3, as DNA: TGTGCCAGCAGCGACCAGGGGGGGATCAACACTGAAGCTTTCTTT. This sequence encodes CASSDQGGINTEAFF. The chain recombines TRBV6-5 with TRBJ1-1; 7 bases match TRBD1. The CDR3 is made up of 15 amino acids. The germline V gene encodes CDR1 MNHEY and CDR2 SVGAGI. Trimming cost V 6 bases and J 2 bases; bases outside gene matches: 9.

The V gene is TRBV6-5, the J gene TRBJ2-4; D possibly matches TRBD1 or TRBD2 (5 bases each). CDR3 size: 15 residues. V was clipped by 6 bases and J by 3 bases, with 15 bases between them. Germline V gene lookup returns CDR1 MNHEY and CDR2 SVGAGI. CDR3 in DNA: TGTGCCAGCAGCCGGGAAGTCAGGGACAAAAACATTCAGTACTTC. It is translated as CASSREVRDKNIQYF.

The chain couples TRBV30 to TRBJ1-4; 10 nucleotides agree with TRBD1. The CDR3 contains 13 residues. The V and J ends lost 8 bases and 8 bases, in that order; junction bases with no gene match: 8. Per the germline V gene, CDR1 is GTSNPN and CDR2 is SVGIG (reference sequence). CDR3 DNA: TGTGCCGGCAGCTCGGGACAGGGGGAAAAACTGTTTTTT. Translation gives CAGSSGQGEKLFF.

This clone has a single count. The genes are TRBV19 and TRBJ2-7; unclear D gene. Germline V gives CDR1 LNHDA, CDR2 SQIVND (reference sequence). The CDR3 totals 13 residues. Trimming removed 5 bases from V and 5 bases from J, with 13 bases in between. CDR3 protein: CASSPLSENEQYF. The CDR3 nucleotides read TGTGCCAGTAGTCCGTTGTCGGAGAACGAGCAGTACTTC.

CDR3 region: CASSPSFGTSQETQYF. CDR3 DNA sequence: TGTGCCAGCAGCCCTTCATTTGGGACTTCCCAAGAGACCCAGTACTTC. The chain couples TRBV16 to TRBJ2-5; weak D call: TRBD2 (6 bases). The CDR3 length is 16 residues. V was clipped by 4 bases and J by 1 base, with 16 bases between them. Germline V gene sequence: CDR1 KGHSY, CDR2 FQNENV.

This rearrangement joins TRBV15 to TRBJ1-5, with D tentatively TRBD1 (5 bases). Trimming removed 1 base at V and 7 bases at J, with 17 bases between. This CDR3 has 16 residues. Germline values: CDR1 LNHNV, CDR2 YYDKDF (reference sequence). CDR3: CATSRGGRVPLQPQHF. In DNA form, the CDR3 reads TGTGCCACCAGCAGAGGGGGCAGGGTCCCTTTACAGCCCCAGCATTTT.

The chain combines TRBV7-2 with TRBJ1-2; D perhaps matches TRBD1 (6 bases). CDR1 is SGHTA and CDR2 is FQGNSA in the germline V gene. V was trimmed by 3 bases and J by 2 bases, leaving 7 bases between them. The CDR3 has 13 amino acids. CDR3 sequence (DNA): TGTGCCAGCAGCTTCGGACAGAACTATGGCTACACCTTC. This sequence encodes CASSFGQNYGYTF.

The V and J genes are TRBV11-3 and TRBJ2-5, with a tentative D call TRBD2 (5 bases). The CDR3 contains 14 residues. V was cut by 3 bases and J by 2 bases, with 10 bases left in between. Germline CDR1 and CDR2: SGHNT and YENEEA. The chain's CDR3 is CASSFFGIQETQYF. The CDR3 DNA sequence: TGTGCCAGCAGCTTTTTCGGGATACAAGAGACCCAGTACTTC.

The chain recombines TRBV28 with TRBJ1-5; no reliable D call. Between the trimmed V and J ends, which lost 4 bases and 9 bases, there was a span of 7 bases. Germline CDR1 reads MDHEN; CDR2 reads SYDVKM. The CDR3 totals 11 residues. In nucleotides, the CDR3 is TGTGCCAGCAGTTCACCGTGGCCCCAGCATTTT. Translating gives CASSSPWPQHF.

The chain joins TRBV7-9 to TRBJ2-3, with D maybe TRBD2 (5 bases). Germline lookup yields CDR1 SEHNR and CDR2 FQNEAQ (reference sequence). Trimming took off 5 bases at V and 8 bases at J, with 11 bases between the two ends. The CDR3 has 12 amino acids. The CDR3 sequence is CASSPPRGTQYF. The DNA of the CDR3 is TGTGCCAGCAGCCCCCCTCGGGGTACGCAGTATTTT.

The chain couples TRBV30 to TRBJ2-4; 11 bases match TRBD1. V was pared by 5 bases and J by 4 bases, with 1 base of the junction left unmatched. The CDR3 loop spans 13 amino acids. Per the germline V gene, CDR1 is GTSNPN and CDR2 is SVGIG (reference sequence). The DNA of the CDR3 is TGTGCCTGGGGGACAGGGGGAAAAAACATTCAGTACTTC. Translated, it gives CAWGTGGKNIQYF.

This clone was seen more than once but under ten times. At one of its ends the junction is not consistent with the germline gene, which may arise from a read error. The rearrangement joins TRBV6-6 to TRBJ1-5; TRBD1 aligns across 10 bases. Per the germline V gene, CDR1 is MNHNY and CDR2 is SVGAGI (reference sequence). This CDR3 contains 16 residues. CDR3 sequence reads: CASSNSGQGGGQPQHF. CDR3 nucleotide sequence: TGTGCCAGCAGTAACTCAGGACAGGGGGGGGGTCAGCCCCAGCATTTT.

The CDR3 nucleotides are TGTGCCTGGAGACGTAGGGGACTCTCCGGGGAGCTGTTTTTT. Translated, it gives CAWRRRGLSGELFF. V usage is TRBV30 and J usage is TRBJ2-2, with D tentatively TRBD2 (6 bases). With 3 bases removed from V and 6 bases from J, the gap between germline ends came to 14 bases. This CDR3 spans 14 amino acids. CDR1 is GTSNPN, CDR2 SVGIG, per germline (reference sequence).

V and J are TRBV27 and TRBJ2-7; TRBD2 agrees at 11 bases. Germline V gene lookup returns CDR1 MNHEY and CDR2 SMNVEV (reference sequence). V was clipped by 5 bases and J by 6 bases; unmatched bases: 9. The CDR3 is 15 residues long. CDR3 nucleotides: TGTGCCAGCAGTAAACTGACTAGCGGGGATTCCGAGCAGTACTTC. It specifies CASSKLTSGDSEQYF.

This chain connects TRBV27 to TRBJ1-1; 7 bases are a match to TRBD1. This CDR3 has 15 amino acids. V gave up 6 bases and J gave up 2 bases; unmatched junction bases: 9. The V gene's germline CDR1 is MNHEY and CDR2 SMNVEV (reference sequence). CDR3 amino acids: CASRRQGQLNTEAFF. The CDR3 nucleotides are TGTGCCAGCAGGAGACAGGGACAGCTTAACACTGAAGCTTTCTTT.

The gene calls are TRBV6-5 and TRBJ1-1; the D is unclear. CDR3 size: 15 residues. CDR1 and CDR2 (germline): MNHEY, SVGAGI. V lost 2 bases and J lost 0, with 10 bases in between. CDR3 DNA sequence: TGTGCCAGCAGTTACGACCCCCTTATGAACACTGAAGCTTTCTTT. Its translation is CASSYDPLMNTEAFF.

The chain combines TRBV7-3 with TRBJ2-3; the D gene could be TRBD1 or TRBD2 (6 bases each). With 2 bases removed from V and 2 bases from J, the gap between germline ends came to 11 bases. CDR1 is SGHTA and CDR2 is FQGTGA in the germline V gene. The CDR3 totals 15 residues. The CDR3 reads CASSLGGRVTDTQYF. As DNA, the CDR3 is TGTGCCAGCAGCTTAGGGGGGCGCGTCACAGATACGCAGTATTTT.

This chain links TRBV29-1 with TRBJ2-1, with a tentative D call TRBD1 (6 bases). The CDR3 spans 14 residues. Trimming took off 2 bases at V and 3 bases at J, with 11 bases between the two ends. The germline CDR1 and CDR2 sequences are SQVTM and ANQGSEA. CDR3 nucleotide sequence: TGCAGCGTTGAATACAGGGTTAGCTACAATGAGCAGTTCTTC. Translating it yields CSVEYRVSYNEQFF.

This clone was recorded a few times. The CDR3 region is CASSSGGSSYEQYF. As DNA, the CDR3 is TGTGCCAGCAGCTCGGGAGGAAGCTCCTACGAGCAGTACTTC. This sequence joins TRBV7-3 and TRBJ2-7; TRBD2 matches at 7 bases. The CDR3 is 14 residues long. CDR1 is SGHTA, CDR2 FQGTGA, per germline. Trimming at V came to 4 bases and at J to 0 bases, leaving 3 bases not matched to a gene.

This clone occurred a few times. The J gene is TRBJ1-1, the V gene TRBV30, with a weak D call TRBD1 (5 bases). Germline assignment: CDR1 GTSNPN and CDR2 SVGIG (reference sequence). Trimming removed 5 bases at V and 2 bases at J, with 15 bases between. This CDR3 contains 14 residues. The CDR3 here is CAWGTGQFNTEAFF. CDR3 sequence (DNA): TGTGCCTGGGGTACCGGACAATTCAACACTGAAGCTTTCTTT.